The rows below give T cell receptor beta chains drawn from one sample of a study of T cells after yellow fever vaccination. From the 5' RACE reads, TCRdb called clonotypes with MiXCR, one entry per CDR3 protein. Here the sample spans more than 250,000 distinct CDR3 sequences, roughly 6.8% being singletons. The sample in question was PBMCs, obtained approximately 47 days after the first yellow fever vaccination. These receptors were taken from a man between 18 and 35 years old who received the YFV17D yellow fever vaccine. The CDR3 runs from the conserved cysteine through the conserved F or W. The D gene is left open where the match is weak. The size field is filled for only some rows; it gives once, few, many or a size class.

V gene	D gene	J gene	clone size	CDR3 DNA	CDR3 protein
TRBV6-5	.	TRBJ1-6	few	TGTGCCAGCAGTTCATTCCTGAGTTCACCCCTCCACTTT	CASSSFLSSPLHF
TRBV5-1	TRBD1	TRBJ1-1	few	TGCGCCAGCAGACAGGGACAGGGAATGAACACTGAAGCTTTCTTT	CASRQGQGMNTEAFF
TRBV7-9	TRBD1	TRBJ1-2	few	TGTGCCTCTCTGGACAGGTTCCACCGTGGCTACACCTTC	CASLDRFHRGYTF
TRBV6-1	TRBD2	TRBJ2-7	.	TGTGCCAGCAGTGGACGACTAGCGGGGGACCTAACCTACGAGCAGTACTTC	CASSGRLAGDLTYEQYF
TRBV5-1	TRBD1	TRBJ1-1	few	TGCGCCAGCAGTTTGGACAGGGGGGAGACTGAAGCTTTCTTT	CASSLDRGETEAFF
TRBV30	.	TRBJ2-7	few	TGTGCCTGGACCTCCCGGGACGGGACCTACGAGCAGTACTTC	CAWTSRDGTYEQYF
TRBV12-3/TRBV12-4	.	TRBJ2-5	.	TGTGCCAGCAGTCAGATCGGGATAGGCGAGACCCAGTACTTC	CASSQIGIGETQYF
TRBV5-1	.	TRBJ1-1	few	TGCGCCAGCACCTCCCCCGTGAACACTGAAGCTTTCTTT	CASTSPVNTEAFF
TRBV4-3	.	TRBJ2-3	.	TGCGCCAGCAGCCAAGATCTTAGCGGCTACACAGATACGCAGTATTTT	CASSQDLSGYTDTQYF
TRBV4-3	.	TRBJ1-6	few	TGCGCCAGCAGCCAAGAGCTCCGGGCCAGCTCCTATAATTCACCCCTCCACTTT	CASSQELRASSYNSPLHF
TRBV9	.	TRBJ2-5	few	TGTGCCAGCAGCGTAGGTCCGTACCAAGAGACCCAGTACTTC	CASSVGPYQETQYF
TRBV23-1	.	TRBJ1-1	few	TGCGCCAGCAGTCAATCGCGGCAGCGAGAGGGCACTGAAGCTTTCTTT	CASSQSRQREGTEAFF
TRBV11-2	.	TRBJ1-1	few	TGTGCCAGCAGCTCGGCGATTGAAGCTTTCTTT	CASSSAIEAFF
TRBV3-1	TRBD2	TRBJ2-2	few	TGTGCCAGCAGCCAACTGGGACTATCGAACACCGGGGAGCTGTTTTTT	CASSQLGLSNTGELFF
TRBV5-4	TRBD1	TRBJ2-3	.	TGTGCCAGCAGGCGGGACAGGGAGTCAGATACGCAGTATTTT	CASRRDRESDTQYF
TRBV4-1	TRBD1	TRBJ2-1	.	TGCGCCAGCAGCCAAGGAGTAGGACAGGGACCCAATGAGCAGTTCTTC	CASSQGVGQGPNEQFF
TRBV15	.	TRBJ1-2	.	TGTGCCACCAGCAGAGATCCAGGTCAGACCAACTATGGCTACACCTTC	CATSRDPGQTNYGYTF
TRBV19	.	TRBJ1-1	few	TGTGCCAGTAGTACCCAGATCAACACTGAAGCTTTCTTT	CASSTQINTEAFF
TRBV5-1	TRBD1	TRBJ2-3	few	TGCGCCAGCGGGTCCGGGACAGTTACAGATACGCAGTATTTT	CASGSGTVTDTQYF
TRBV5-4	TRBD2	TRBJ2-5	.	TGTGCCAGCAGCTTGGTGCCGGGGGGATTTGAGACCCAGTACTTC	CASSLVPGGFETQYF
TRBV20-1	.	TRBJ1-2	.	TGCAGTGCTAGACCTGTGGGATTGGGGGCGGCTGGCTACACCTTC	CSARPVGLGAAGYTF
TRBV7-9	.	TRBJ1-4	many	TGTGCCAGCAGCTTGTCCCGGAATGAAAAGCTGTTTTTT	CASSLSRNEKLFF
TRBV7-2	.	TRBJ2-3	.	TGTGCCAGCAGCTTAGCTCTCGTGGGCGGGGGCACAGATACGCAGTATTTT	CASSLALVGGGTDTQYF
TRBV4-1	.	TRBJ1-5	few	TGCGCCAGCAGCCGGCGGTGGGTGAGCAATCAGCCCCAGCATTTT	CASSRRWVSNQPQHF
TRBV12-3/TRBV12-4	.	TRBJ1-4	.	TGTGCCAGCCGGCAGGCGGCTAATGAAAAACTGTTTTTT	CASRQAANEKLFF
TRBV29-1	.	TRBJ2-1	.	TGCAGTGGTAGAAGTTACTCCTACAATGAGCAGTTCTTC	CSGRSYSYNEQFF
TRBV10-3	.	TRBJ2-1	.	TGTGCCATCATCGACGGAGCGAGCTCCTACAATGAGCAGTTCTTC	CAIIDGASSYNEQFF
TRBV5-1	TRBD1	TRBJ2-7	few	TGCGCCAGCAGCCTCCGATCGACAGGGCCCTACGAGCAGTACTTC	CASSLRSTGPYEQYF
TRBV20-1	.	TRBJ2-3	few	TGCAGTGCTATGGATCCCGGGACATTACGCACAGATACGCAGTATTTT	CSAMDPGTLRTDTQYF
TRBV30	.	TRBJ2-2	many	TGTGCCTGGAGTGTAGTAAGCACCGGGGAGCTGTTTTTT	CAWSVVSTGELFF
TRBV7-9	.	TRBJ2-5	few	TGTGCCAGCAGCTTATTTCCCTGGGGCCAAGAGACCCAGTACTTC	CASSLFPWGQETQYF
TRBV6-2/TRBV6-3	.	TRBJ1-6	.	TGTGCCAGCAGTTACTCGATCCGGGTTGGTGGGAATAATTCACCCCTCCACTTT	CASSYSIRVGGNNSPLHF
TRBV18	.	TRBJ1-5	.	TGTGCCAGCTCCCCCAGGGATAGCAATCAGCCCCAGCATTTT	CASSPRDSNQPQHF
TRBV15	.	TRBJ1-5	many	TGTGCCACCAGCAGGAGGGCAGCGTATCAGCCCCAGCATTTT	CATSRRAAYQPQHF
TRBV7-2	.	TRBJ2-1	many	TGTGCCAGCAGCTTAGCCCCTAGCCCCCTCGGGGGTGAGCAGTTCTTC	CASSLAPSPLGGEQFF
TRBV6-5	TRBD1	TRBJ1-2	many	TGTGCCAGCAGTTACCGGACAGGGGACGGCTACACCTTC	CASSYRTGDGYTF
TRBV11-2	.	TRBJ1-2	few	TGTGCCAGCAGCTGGATGGTAGGGACCTTTGATGGTGACTATGGCTACACCTTC	CASSWMVGTFDGDYGYTF
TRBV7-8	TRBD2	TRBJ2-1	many	TGTGCCAGCAGTTACGCGGGAGGTAGATGGTCACAGTTCTTC	CASSYAGGRWSQFF
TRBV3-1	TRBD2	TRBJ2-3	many	TGTGCCAGCAGCCCGCTAGCGGGGGGTTCGACAGATACGCAGTATTTT	CASSPLAGGSTDTQYF
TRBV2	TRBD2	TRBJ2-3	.	TGTGCCAGCACGCCGGCTAGCGGGAACACAGATACGCAGTATTTT	CASTPASGNTDTQYF
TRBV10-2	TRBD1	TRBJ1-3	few	TGCGCCAGCAGACGGACAGGGTCTGGAAACACCATATATTTT	CASRRTGSGNTIYF
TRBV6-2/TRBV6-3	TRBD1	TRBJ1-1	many	TGTGCCAGCAGATACGGGACAGGGGAAAAAGCTTTCTTT	CASRYGTGEKAFF
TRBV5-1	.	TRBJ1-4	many	TGCGCCAGCAGCTTTCAGGGCTCCGGTGTTCTGTTTTTT	CASSFQGSGVLFF
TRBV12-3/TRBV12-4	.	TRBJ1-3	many	TGTGCCAGCGGTCCTAACGGTGGAAACACCATATATTTT	CASGPNGGNTIYF
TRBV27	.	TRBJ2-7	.	TGTGCCAGCAGAAAAACGGACGGCTCCTACGAGCAGTACTTC	CASRKTDGSYEQYF
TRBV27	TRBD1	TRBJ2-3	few	TGTGCCAGCAGTAGCAAAACAGGGGCAGATACGCAGTATTTT	CASSSKTGADTQYF
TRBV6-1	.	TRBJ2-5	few	TGTGCCAGCAGTCCCGACACCGCCCTCGAGACCCAGTACTTC	CASSPDTALETQYF
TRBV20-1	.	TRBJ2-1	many	TGCAGTGCTCAACCTACCGGGACTTCCAATGAGCAGTTCTTC	CSAQPTGTSNEQFF
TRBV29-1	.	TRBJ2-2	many	TGCAGCGTTGAATGGGGCTCAAGCACCGGGGAGCTGTTTTTT	CSVEWGSSTGELFF